This T cell receptor beta chain was sequenced for a study of T cells in Graves' hyperthyroidism and ophthalmopathy. The germline V gene encodes CDR1 WSHSY and CDR2 SAAADI. The CDR3 is 14 residues long. Those with hyperthyroidism were 18 to 65 years old, newly diagnosed, and ill for under 2 months. Exclusions: uncontrolled infection, other autoimmune disease, pregnancy, lactation. General study points: Peripheral blood also featured most of the thyroid clonotypes expanded above 0.001.

Using RNA transcripts as the source, TCR beta CDR3 regions were amplified. HTBI primers were used for first-round RT-PCR of the TCR CDR3. TCRdb passed the multiplex PCR reads through MiXCR, listing each CDR3 protein once. The sample lists hundreds of thousands of distinct CDR3 sequences; around 25% were seen once. This clonotype was found many times. Its antigen is undetermined. Mismatch with germline at one junction end may stem from a read error. This receptor was identified in a man in his forties with Graves' hyperthyroidism that later progressed to Graves' ophthalmopathy. The sample consisted of blood. This sequence joins TRBV10-2 and TRBJ1-1; D ambiguous. CDR3 loop: CPPPMRTANTEALF. In nucleotides, the CDR3 is TGCCCACCTCCCATGCGGACGGCGAACACTGAAGCTCTCTTT.